This paragraph reports one TCR beta chain. Other DNA sequences in the same sample also yield this CDR3. The entry originates in a study of blood T cell repertoires in COVID-19. Repertoires were generated with immunoSEQ multiplex PCR, while TCRdb's copy carries only in-frame clones and drops some. The repertoire holds about 220,000 clones, with 70% to 90% as singletons. The V gene lost 0 bases and the J gene lost 3 bases, with 6 bases spanning the gap. The CDR3 sequence is 13 residues long. Germline V gives CDR1 SGHAT, CDR2 FQNNGV. This sequence was found in a woman aged 45 to 65 with COVID-19, enrolled during active disease. The specimen was peripheral blood. The genes are TRBV11-2 and TRBJ2-7; no definite D call. CDR3 protein: CASSLDFRYEQYF. CDR3 DNA sequence: TGTGCCAGCAGCTTAGATTTCCGCTACGAGCAGTACTTC.